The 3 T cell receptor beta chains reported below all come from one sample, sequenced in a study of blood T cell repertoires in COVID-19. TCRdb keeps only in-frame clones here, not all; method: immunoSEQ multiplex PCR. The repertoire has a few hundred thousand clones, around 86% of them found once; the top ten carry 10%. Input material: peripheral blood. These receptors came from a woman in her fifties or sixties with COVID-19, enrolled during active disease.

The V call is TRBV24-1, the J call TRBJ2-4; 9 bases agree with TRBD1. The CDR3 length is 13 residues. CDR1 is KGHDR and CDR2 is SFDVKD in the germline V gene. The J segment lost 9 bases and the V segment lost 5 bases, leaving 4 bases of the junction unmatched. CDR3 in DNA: TGTGCCACCAGTGCCGGGACAGGGACCATTCAGTACTTC. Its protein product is CATSAGTGTIQYF.

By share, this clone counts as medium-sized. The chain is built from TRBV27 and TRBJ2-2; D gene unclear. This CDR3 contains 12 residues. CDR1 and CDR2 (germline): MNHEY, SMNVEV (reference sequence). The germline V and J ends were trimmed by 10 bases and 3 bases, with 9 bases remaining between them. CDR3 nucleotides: TGTGCCACCGCCTCGGACACCGGGGAGCTGTTTTTT. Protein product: CATASDTGELFF.

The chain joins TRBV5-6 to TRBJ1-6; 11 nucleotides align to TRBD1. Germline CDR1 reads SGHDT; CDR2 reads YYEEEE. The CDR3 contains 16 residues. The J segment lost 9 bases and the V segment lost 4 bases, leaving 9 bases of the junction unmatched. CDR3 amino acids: CASSITGQGAVSPLHF. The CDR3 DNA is TGTGCCAGCAGCATCACCGGACAGGGGGCAGTTTCACCCCTCCACTTT.